Presented here are 17 T cell receptor beta chains from one specimen sequenced in a study of T cells in Graves' hyperthyroidism and ophthalmopathy. TCR beta CDR3 regions were amplified from RNA transcripts. An initial round of RT-PCR targeting the TCR CDR3 relied on the HTBI primer set. TCRdb redid the calling of the multiplex PCR reads with MiXCR, one entry per CDR3 protein. The sample lists more than 500,000 distinct CDR3 sequences, approximately 16% occurring once. The sequenced sample was blood. These TCRs come from a woman younger than 45 with Graves' ophthalmopathy.

J is TRBJ1-3 and V is TRBV7-6; D unclear. V lost 1 base and J lost 0, with 10 bases in between. This CDR3 is 16 amino acids long. CDR1 SGHVS and CDR2 FNYEAQ come from the germline V gene. In DNA, the CDR3 is TGTGCCAGCAGCTTAGGAGGACGGACCTCTGGAAACACCATATATTTT. Translation: CASSLGGRTSGNTIYF.

The chain has TRBV20-1 and TRBJ1-5, with TRBD1 matching 8 bases. The CDR3 runs to 13 residues. Germline CDR1 is DFQATT and CDR2 is SNEGSKA (reference sequence). Trimming removed 6 bases from V and 6 bases from J; junction bases left unmatched: 7. This chain's CDR3 is CSASGQGGQPQHF. In nucleotides, the CDR3 is TGCAGTGCATCTGGACAGGGCGGTCAGCCCCAGCATTTT.

A few counts support this clonotype. The rearrangement links TRBV20-1 to TRBJ2-6; no firm D call. V gave up 3 bases and J gave up 0 bases, with 18 bases separating them. The CDR3 totals 18 residues. CDR1 DFQATT and CDR2 SNEGSKA come from the germline V gene (reference sequence). Written as DNA, the CDR3 is TGCAGTGCTAGTGACCTATATTCGGGTAACTCTGGGGCCAACGTCCTGACTTTC. Its protein product is CSASDLYSGNSGANVLTF.

Note on this clonotype: A much larger clone lies one base from this, so it may be a read error. The chain uses TRBV29-1 and TRBJ2-1, with TRBD2 identical over 12 bases. This CDR3 region has 13 residues. CDR1 and CDR2 (germline): SQVTM, ANQGSEA. The ends lost 5 bases at V and 15 bases at J; junction bases unmatched: 11. CDR3 loop: CSVQASGRAKRFF. CDR3 DNA: TGCAGCGTTCAGGCTAGCGGGAGGGCGAAGCGGTTCTTC.

With regard to this clonotype: A much larger clone sits a single nucleotide away, making a read error possible. The J gene is TRBJ1-1, the V gene TRBV28; no reliable D call. The length of the CDR3 is 13 residues. The V and J ends lost 6 bases and 1 base respectively, with 9 bases between them. Germline V CDR1 and CDR2: MDHEN, SYDVKM. CDR3 residues: CASRPDSNTEAFF. CDR3 nucleotide sequence: TGTGCCAGCAGACCCGATTCGAACACTGAAGCTTTCTTT.

This clonotype showed up just a few times. The rearrangement joins TRBV11-2 to TRBJ2-7; D not resolved. V shed 2 bases and J shed 0 bases, with 8 bases lying between them. The CDR3 consists of 14 residues. The V gene's germline CDR1 is SGHAT and CDR2 FQNNGV. CDR3 sequence reads: CASSLRRRSYEQYF. The CDR3 region has the DNA TGTGCCAGCAGCTTAAGGAGACGCTCCTACGAGCAGTACTTC.

This clonotype showed up many times. V usage is TRBV20-1 and J usage is TRBJ2-7; D may match TRBD1 or TRBD2 (5 bases each). Germline CDR1 reads DFQATT; CDR2 reads SNEGSKA (reference sequence). This CDR3 region has 13 residues. V lost 3 bases and J lost 2, with 11 bases in between. The CDR3 spells CSARGRLAYEQYF. CDR3 DNA sequence: TGCAGTGCTAGGGGACGTCTGGCCTACGAGCAGTACTTC.

This clonotype was seen at least ten times. This chain links TRBV20-1 with TRBJ2-1; D possibly matches TRBD1 or TRBD2 (6 bases each). Trimming pared 2 bases from V and 3 bases from J, leaving 17 bases between. CDR1 DFQATT and CDR2 SNEGSKA come from the germline V gene (reference sequence). This CDR3 comprises 16 residues. CDR3 DNA: TGCAGTGCTAGACCGGGGGCGGGGCAGCACTACAATGAGCAGTTCTTC. Its translation: CSARPGAGQHYNEQFF.

The J gene is TRBJ2-1, the V gene TRBV6-1; D is possibly TRBD1 (6 bases). The CDR3 extends over 15 amino acids. Germline V gives CDR1 MNHNS, CDR2 SASEGT. Trimming pared 6 bases from V and 5 bases from J, leaving 17 bases between. This chain's CDR3 is CASSQGGLTDNEQFF. DNA for the CDR3: TGTGCCAGCAGCCAAGGGGGTCTAACGGACAATGAGCAGTTCTTC.

This clonotype was recorded at least ten times. This chain joins TRBV30 and TRBJ2-2; D gene ambiguous. The CDR3 length is 14 residues. Trimming took 0 bases from V and 5 from J, leaving 10 bases between them. The germline V gene encodes CDR1 GTSNPN and CDR2 SVGIG (reference sequence). CDR3 in amino acids: CAWSVLPITGELFF. The CDR3, as DNA: TGTGCCTGGAGTGTTCTTCCTATAACCGGGGAGCTGTTTTTT. The variable domain in full, completed from reference TRBV30 and TRBJ2-2, reads SQTIHQWPATLVQPVGSPLSLECTVEGTSNPNLYWYRQAAGRGLQLLFYSVGIGQISSEVPQNLSASRPQDRQFILSSKKLLLSDSGFYLCAWSVLPITGELFFGEGSRLTVL.

This rearrangement joins TRBV5-1 to TRBJ2-7; a possible D gene is TRBD2 (6 bases). Trimming left V 5 bases short and J 5 bases short, with 17 bases between. Germline V gene sequence: CDR1 SGHRS, CDR2 YFSETQ. This CDR3 has 14 amino acids. Here the CDR3 DNA reads TGCGCCAGCAGAACTAGCCTAGATAACCACGAGCAGTACTTC. Amino acid sequence: CASRTSLDNHEQYF.

The table lists this clonotype with a few counts. The chain links TRBV5-4 to TRBJ2-7, with a tentative D call TRBD2 (5 bases). The germline V and J ends were trimmed by 0 bases and 3 bases, with 13 bases remaining between them. From germline, CDR1 is SGHNT and CDR2 YYREEE (reference sequence). This CDR3 has 15 amino acids. CDR3 amino acids: CASSLEMGRSYEQYF. CDR3 in DNA: TGTGCCAGCAGCTTGGAGATGGGGAGAAGCTACGAGCAGTACTTC.

This clonotype has at least ten counts. V is TRBV6-1 and J is TRBJ2-2; unclear D gene. V dropped 5 bases and J dropped 0 bases, with 10 bases sitting between them. The CDR3 is 15 amino acids. From germline, CDR1 is MNHNS and CDR2 SASEGT. CDR3 amino acids: CASSLEEANTGELFF. In DNA form, the CDR3 reads TGTGCCAGCAGTCTGGAAGAGGCGAACACCGGGGAGCTGTTTTTT.

V gene TRBV27 combines with J gene TRBJ2-7; 12 bases match TRBD2. This CDR3 contains 18 residues. Germline V CDR1 and CDR2: MNHEY, SMNVEV (reference sequence). The V segment lost 1 base and the J segment 2 bases; nucleotides outside the gene matches: 9. CDR3 bases: TGTGCCAGCAGTTTATTCACCGGGACTAGCGGGCAAACCTACGAGCAGTACTTC. It is translated as CASSLFTGTSGQTYEQYF.

This clonotype showed up just a few times. A read error is possible here, since a much larger clone lies one base away. The chain recombines TRBV2 with TRBJ2-1; 9 nucleotides align to TRBD2. Germline V gene lookup returns CDR1 SNHLY and CDR2 FYNNEI. The CDR3 contains 17 residues. The CDR3 protein is CASSVGTSIGDYNEQLF. The CDR3 DNA reads TGTGCCAGCAGTGTCGGGACTAGCATTGGGGACTACAATGAGCAGCTCTTC.

Notes on this clonotype: This could be a read error, since a much larger clone is one nucleotide away. V gene TRBV3-1 combines with J gene TRBJ1-1; tentatively, D is TRBD1 (6 bases). Trimming took off 1 base at V and 10 bases at J, with 10 bases between the two ends. CDR1 and CDR2 (germline): LGHDT, YNNKEL (reference sequence). CDR3 length equals 12 residues. This CDR3 reads CASSQGTEGAFF. CDR3 sequence (DNA): TGTGCCAGCAGCCAAGGGACAGAGGGAGCTTTCTTT.

The chain recombines TRBV20-1 with TRBJ2-1; D is unclear. V lost 5 bases to trimming and J lost 5 bases, with 13 bases between them. The germline V gene encodes CDR1 DFQATT and CDR2 SNEGSKA (reference sequence). There are 13 residues in the CDR3. The CDR3 DNA is TGCAGTGCTCCCCCAACCCTCGACAATGAGCAGTTCTTC. Protein sequence: CSAPPTLDNEQFF.